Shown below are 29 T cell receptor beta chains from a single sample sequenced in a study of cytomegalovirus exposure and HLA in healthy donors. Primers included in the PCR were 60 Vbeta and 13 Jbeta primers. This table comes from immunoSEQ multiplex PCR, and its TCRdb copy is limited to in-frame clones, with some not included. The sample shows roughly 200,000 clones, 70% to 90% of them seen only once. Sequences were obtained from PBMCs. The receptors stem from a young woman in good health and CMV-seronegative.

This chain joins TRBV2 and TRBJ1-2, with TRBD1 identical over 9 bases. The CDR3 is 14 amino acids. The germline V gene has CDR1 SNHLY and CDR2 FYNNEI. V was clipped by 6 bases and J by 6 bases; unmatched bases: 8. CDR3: CASRTRGQGDGYTF. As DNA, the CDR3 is TGTGCCAGCAGAACCAGGGGACAGGGAGATGGCTACACCTTC.

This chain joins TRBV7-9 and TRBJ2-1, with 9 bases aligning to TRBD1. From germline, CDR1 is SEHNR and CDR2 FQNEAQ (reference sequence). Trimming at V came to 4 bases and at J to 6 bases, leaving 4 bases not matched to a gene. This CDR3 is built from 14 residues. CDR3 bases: TGTGCCAGCAGCTCCGGGACAGGGACCAATGAGCAGTTCTTC. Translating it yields CASSSGTGTNEQFF.

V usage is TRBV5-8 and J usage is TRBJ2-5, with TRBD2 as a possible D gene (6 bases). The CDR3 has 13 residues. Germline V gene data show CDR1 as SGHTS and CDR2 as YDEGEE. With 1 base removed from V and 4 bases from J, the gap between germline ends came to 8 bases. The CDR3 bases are TGTGCCAGCAGCTTGCGGGGGACAGAGACCCAGTACTTC. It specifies CASSLRGTETQYF.

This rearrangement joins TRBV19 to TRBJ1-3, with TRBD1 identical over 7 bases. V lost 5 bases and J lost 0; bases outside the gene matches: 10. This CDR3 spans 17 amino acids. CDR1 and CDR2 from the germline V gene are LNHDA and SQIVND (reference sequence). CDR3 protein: CASSARGTAYSGNTIYF. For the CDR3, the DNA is TGTGCCAGTAGTGCCAGAGGGACAGCTTACTCTGGAAACACCATATATTTT.

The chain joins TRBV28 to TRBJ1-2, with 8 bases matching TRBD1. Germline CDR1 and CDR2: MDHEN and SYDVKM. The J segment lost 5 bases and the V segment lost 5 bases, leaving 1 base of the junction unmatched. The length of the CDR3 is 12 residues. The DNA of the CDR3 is TGTGCCAGCAGTAGGACAGGGTATGGCTACACCTTC. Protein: CASSRTGYGYTF.

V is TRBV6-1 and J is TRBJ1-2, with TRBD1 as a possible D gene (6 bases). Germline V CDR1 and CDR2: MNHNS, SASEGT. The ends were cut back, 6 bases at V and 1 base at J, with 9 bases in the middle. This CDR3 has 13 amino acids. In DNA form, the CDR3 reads TGTGCCAGCAGAGTACAGGGTAACTATGGCTACACCTTC. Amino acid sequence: CASRVQGNYGYTF.

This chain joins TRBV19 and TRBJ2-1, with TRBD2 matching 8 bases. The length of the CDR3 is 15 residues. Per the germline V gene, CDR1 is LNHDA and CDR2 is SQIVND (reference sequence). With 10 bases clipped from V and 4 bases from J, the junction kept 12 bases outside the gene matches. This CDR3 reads CATTPGTGGYNEQFF. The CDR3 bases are TGTGCCACCACCCCAGGGACGGGAGGGTACAATGAGCAGTTCTTC.

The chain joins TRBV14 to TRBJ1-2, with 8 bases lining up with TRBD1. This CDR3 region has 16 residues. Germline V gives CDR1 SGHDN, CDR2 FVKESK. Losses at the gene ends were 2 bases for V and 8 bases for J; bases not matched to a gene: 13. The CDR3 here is CASSQWGRGQVGGYTF. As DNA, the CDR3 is TGTGCCAGCAGCCAATGGGGCCGGGGACAGGTTGGAGGCTACACCTTC.

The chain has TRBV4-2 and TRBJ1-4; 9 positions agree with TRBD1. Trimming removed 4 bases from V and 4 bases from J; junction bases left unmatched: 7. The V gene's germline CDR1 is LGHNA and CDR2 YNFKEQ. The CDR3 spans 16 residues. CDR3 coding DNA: TGTGCCAGCAGCCTAGGGACAGGGACCGATAATGAAAAACTGTTTTTT. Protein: CASSLGTGTDNEKLFF.

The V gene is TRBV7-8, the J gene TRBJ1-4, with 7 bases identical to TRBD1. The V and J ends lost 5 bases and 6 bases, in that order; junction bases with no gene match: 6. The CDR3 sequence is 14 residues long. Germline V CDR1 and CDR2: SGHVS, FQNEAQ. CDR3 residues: CASSPGGYDEKLFF. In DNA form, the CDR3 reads TGTGCCAGCAGCCCAGGGGGGTATGATGAAAAACTGTTTTTT.

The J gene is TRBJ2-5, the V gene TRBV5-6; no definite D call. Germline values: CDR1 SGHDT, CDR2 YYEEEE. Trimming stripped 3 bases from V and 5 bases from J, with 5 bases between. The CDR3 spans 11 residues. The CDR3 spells CASSSMETQYF. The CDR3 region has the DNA TGTGCCAGCAGCTCCATGGAGACCCAGTACTTC.

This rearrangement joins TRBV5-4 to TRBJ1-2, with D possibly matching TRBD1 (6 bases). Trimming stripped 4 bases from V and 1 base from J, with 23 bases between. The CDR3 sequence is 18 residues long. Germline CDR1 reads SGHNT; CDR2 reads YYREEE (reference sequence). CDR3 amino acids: CASSRLLPGGAGNYGYTF. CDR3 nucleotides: TGTGCCAGCAGCCGTCTCCTGCCCGGGGGGGCTGGTAACTATGGCTACACCTTC.

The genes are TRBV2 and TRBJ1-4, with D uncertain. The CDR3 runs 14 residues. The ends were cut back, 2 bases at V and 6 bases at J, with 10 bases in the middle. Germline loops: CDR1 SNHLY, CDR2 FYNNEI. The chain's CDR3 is CASSEREGDEKLFF. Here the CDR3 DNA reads TGTGCCAGCAGTGAACGGGAGGGCGATGAAAAACTGTTTTTT.

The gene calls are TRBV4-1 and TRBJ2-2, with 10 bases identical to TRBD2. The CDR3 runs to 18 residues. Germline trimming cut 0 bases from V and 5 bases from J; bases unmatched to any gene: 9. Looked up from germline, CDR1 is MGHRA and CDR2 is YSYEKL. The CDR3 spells CASSQDFLAGEWTGELFF. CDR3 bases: TGCGCCAGCAGCCAAGATTTCCTAGCGGGAGAATGGACCGGGGAGCTGTTTTTT.

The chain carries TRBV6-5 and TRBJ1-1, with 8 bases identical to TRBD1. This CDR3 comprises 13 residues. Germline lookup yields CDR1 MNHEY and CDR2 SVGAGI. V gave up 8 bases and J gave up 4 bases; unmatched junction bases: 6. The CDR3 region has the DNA TGTGCCAGCTCACTCACAGGGGGCACTGAAGCTTTCTTT. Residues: CASSLTGGTEAFF.

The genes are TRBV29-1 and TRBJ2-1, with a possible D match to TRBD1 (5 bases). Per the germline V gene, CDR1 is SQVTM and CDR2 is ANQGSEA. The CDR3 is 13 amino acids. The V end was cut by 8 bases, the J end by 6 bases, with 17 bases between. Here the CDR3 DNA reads TGCAGCATCCAGCCAGACAGTTTCAATGAGCAGTTCTTC. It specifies CSIQPDSFNEQFF.

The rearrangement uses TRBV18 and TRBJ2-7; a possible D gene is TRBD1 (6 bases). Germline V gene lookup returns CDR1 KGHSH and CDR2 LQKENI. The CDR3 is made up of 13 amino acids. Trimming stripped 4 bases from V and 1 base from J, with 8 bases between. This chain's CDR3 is CASSRQVSYEQYF. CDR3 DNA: TGTGCCAGCTCACGACAGGTTTCCTACGAGCAGTACTTC.

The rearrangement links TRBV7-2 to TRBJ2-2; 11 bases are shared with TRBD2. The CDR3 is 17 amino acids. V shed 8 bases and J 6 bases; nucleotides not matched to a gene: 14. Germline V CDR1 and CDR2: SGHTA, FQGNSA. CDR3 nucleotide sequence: TGTGCCAGCCTCTATCGCAATGTAGCGGGGGGGCCCGGGGAGCTGTTTTTT. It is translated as CASLYRNVAGGPGELFF.

Here the CDR3 reads CASSESWGVHTGELFF. CDR3 coding DNA: TGCGCCAGCAGTGAGTCATGGGGGGTTCACACCGGGGAGCTGTTTTTT. The chain has TRBV10-2 and TRBJ2-2, with a tentative D call TRBD2 (6 bases). Germline loops: CDR1 WSHSY, CDR2 SAAADI. With 0 bases removed from V and 3 bases from J, the gap between germline ends came to 11 bases. This CDR3 has 16 amino acids.

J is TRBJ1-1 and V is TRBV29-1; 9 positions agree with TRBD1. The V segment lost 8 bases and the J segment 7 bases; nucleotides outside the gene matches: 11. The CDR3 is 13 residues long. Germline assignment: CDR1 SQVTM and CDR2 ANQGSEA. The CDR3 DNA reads TGCAGCACGGAAGGACAGGGGTTGGGTGAAGCTTTCTTT. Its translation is CSTEGQGLGEAFF. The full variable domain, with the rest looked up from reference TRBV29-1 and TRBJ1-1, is SAVISQKPSRDICQRGTSLTIQCQVDSQVTMMFWYRQQPGQSLTLIATANQGSEATYESGFVIDKFPISRPNLTFSTLTVSNMSPEDSSIYLCSTEGQGLGEAFFGQGTRLTVV.

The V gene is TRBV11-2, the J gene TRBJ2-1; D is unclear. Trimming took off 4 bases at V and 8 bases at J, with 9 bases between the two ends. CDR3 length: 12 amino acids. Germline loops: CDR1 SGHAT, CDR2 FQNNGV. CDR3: CASSSHRDEQFF. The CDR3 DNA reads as TGTGCCAGCAGCTCCCATCGGGATGAGCAGTTCTTC. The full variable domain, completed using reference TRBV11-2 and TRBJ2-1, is EAGVAQSPRYKIIEKRQSVAFWCNPISGHATLYWYQQILGQGPKLLIQFQNNGVVDDSQLPKDRFSAERLKGVDSTLKIQPAKLEDSAVYLCASSSHRDEQFFGPGTRLTVL.

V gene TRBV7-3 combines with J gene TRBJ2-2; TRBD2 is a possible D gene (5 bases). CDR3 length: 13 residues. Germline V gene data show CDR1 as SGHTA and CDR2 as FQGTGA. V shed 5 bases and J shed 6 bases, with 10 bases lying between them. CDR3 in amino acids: CASSQTSPGELFF. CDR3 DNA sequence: TGTGCCAGCAGCCAAACTAGTCCCGGGGAGCTGTTTTTT.

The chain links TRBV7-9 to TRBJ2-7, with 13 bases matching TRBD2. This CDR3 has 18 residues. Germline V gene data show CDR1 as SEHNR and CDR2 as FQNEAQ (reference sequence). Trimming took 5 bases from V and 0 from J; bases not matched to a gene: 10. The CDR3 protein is CASSGTPGLAGPSYEQYF. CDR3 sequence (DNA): TGTGCCAGCAGCGGCACCCCGGGACTAGCGGGGCCCTCCTACGAGCAGTACTTC. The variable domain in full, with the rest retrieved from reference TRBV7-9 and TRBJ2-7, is DTGVSQNPRHKITKRGQNVTFRCDPISEHNRLYWYRQTLGQGPEFLTYFQNEAQLEKSRLLSDRFSAERPKGSFSTLEIQRTEQGDSAMYLCASSGTPGLAGPSYEQYFGPGTRLTVT.

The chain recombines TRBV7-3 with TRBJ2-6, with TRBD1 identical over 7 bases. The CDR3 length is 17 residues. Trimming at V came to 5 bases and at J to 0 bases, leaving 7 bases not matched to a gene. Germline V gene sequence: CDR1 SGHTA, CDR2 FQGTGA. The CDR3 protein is CASSVQSGGSGANVLTF. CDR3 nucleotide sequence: TGTGCCAGCAGCGTCCAGTCAGGGGGCTCTGGGGCCAACGTCCTGACTTTC. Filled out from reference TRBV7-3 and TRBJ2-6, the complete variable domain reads GAGVSQTPSNKVTEKGKYVELRCDPISGHTALYWYRQSLGQGPEFLIYFQGTGAADDSGLPNDRFFAVRPEGSVSTLKIQRTERGDSAVYLCASSVQSGGSGANVLTFGAGSRLTVL.

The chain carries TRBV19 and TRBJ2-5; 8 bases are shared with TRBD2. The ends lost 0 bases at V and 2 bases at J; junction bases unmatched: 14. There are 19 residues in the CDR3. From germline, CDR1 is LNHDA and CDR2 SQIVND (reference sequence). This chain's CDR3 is CASSIDPPLSGTPQETQYF. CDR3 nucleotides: TGTGCCAGTAGTATAGACCCCCCCCTTAGCGGGACTCCTCAAGAGACCCAGTACTTC. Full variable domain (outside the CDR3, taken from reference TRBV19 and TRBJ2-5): DGGITQSPKYLFRKEGQNVTLSCEQNLNHDAMYWYRQDPGQGLRLIYYSQIVNDFQKGDIAEGYSVSREKKESFPLTVTSAQKNPTAFYLCASSIDPPLSGTPQETQYFGPGTRLLVL.

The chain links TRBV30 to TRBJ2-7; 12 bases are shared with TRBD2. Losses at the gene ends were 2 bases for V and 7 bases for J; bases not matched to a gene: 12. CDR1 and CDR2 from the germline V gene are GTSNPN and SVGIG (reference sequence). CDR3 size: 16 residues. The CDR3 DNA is TGTGCCTGGAGTCGACTAGCGGGGGCCCGGAGGAAGGAGCAGTACTTC. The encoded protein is CAWSRLAGARRKEQYF.

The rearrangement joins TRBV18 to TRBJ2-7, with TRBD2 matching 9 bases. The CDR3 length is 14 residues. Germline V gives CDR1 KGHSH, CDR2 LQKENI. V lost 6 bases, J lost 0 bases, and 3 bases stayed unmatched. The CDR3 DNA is TGTGCCAGCTCTCGGACTAGCGACTCCTACGAGCAGTACTTC. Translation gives CASSRTSDSYEQYF.

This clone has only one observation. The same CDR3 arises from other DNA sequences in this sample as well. The CDR3 coding sequence is TGTGCCAGCAGCTTAGATCTCTACGAGCAGTACTTC. It translates to CASSLDLYEQYF. The chain carries TRBV11-2 and TRBJ2-7; D uncertain. Trimming left V 0 bases short and J 3 bases short, with 3 bases between. The CDR3 sequence is 12 residues long. From germline, CDR1 is SGHAT and CDR2 FQNNGV.

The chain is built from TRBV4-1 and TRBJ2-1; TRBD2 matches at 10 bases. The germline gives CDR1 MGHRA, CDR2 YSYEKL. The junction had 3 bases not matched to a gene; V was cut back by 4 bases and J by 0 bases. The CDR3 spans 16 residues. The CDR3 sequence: CASSRIAGGSYNEQFF. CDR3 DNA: TGCGCCAGCAGCCGAATAGCGGGGGGCTCCTACAATGAGCAGTTCTTC.